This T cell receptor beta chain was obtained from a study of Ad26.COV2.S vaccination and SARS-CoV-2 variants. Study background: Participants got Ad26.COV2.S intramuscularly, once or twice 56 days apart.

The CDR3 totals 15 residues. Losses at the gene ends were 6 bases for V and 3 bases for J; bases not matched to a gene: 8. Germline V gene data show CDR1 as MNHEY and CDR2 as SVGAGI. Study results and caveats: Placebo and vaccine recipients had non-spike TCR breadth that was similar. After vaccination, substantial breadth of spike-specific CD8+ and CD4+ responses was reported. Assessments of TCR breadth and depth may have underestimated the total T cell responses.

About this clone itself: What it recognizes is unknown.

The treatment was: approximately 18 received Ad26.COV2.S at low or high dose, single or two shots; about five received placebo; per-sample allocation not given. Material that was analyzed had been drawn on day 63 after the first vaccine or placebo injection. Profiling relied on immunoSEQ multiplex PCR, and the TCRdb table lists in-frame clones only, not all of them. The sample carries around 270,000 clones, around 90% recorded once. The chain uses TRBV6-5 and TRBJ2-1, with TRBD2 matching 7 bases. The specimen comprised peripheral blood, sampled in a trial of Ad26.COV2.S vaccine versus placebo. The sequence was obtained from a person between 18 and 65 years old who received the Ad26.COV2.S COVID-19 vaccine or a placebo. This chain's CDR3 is CASSRTREHYNEQFF. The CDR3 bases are TGTGCCAGCAGCCGGACTAGGGAACACTACAATGAGCAGTTCTTC.